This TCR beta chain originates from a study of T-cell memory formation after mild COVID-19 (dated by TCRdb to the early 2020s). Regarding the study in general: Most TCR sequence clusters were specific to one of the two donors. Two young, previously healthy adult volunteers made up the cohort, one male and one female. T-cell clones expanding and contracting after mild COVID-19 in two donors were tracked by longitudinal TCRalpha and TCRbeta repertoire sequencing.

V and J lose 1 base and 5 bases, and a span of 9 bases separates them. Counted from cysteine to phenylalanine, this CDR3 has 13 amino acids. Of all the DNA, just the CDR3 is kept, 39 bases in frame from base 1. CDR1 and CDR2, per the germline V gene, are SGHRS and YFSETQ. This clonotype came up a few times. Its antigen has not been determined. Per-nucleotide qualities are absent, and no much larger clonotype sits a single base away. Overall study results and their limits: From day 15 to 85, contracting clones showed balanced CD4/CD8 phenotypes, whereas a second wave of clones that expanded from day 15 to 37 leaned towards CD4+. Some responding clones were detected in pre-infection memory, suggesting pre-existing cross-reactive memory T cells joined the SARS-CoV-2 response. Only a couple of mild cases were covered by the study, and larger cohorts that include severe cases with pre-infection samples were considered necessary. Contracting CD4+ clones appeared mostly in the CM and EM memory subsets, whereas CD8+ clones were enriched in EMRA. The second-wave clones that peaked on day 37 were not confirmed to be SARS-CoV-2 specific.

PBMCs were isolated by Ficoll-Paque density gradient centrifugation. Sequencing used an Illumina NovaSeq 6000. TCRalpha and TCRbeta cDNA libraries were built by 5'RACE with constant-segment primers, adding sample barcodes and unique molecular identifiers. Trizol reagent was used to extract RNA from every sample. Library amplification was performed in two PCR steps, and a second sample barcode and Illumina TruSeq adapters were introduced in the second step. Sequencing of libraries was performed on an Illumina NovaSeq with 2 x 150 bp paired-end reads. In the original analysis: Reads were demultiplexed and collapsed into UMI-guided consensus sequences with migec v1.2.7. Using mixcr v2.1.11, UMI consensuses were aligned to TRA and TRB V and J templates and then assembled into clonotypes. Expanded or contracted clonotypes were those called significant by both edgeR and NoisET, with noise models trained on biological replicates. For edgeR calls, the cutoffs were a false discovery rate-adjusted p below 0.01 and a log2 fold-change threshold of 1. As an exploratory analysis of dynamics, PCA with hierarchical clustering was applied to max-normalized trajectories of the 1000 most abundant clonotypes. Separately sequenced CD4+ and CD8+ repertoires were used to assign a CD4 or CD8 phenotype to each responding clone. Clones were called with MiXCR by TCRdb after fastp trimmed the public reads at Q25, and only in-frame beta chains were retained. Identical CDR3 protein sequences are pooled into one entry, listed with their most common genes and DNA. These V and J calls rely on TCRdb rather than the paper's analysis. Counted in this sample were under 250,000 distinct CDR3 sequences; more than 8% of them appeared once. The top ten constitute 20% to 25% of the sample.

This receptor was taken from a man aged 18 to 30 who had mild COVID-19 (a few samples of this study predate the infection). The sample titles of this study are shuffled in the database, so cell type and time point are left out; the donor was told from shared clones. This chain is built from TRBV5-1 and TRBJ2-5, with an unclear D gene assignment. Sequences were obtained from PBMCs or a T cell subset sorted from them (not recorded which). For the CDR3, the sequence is CASSLSPPETQYF. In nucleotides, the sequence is TGCGCCAGCAGCTTGTCCCCCCCGGAGACCCAGTACTTC.